The 7 T cell receptor beta chains listed next were all sequenced from one sample in a study of blood T cell dynamics during melanoma immunotherapy. The time point here: week 3, after first cycle of checkpoint inhibitor. Clones were read by immunoSEQ multiplex PCR, and TCRdb kept only the in-frame ones, dropping some. The profile shows 8,000 to 11,000 clones, roughly nine tenths of them singletons. The sample in question was blood, obtained from a patient treated with checkpoint blockade. These receptors were taken from a human donor with melanoma.

V is TRBV28 and J is TRBJ2-1; no clear D gene. The germline V gene encodes CDR1 MDHEN and CDR2 SYDVKM. The CDR3 is 13 residues long. V lost 6 bases and J lost 4, with 10 bases in between. CDR3 protein: CASSLTLYNEQFF. The CDR3 DNA is TGTGCCAGCAGCCTAACGCTATACAATGAGCAGTTCTTC.

This clone appeared a single time. V is TRBV6-5 and J is TRBJ1-6; TRBD1 matches 7 bases. The V gene's germline CDR1 is MNHEY and CDR2 SVGAGI. V dropped 2 bases and J dropped 10; count of bases not matched to a gene: 8. The CDR3 consists of 15 residues. For the CDR3, the DNA is TGTGCCAGCAGTTACGGCCAGGGGGTAATGTCACCCCTCCACTTT. Residues: CASSYGQGVMSPLHF.

This chain links TRBV6-6 with TRBJ1-2, with a weak D call TRBD1 (6 bases). CDR1 and CDR2 (germline): MNHNY, SVGAGI (reference sequence). The CDR3 is 13 residues long. V was cut by 4 bases and J by 7 bases, with 13 bases left in between. CDR3 sequence reads: CASSFQGRRGYTF. The CDR3 DNA sequence: TGTGCCAGCAGTTTCCAGGGGCGTCGTGGCTACACCTTC.

The chain uses TRBV7-9 and TRBJ2-1, with TRBD2 as a possible D gene (7 bases). There are 16 residues in the CDR3. Per germline, CDR1 SEHNR and CDR2 FQNEAQ (reference sequence). V shed 5 bases and J shed 6 bases, with 20 bases lying between them. CDR3: CASSQGRGGSSNEQFF. The CDR3 DNA sequence: TGTGCCAGCAGCCAGGGGCGGGGCGGGAGCTCCAATGAGCAGTTCTTC.

V gene TRBV18 combines with J gene TRBJ1-1, with TRBD1 identical over 7 bases. Germline lookup yields CDR1 KGHSH and CDR2 LQKENI. J gave up 4 bases and V 3 bases, and 8 bases lay outside the gene matches. This CDR3 region has 15 residues. CDR3 loop: CASSPPRGGRTEAFF. Written as DNA, the CDR3 is TGTGCCAGCTCACCCCCGCGAGGGGGCCGCACTGAAGCTTTCTTT.

The chain recombines TRBV18 with TRBJ1-6, with 7 bases identical to TRBD1. Trimming took 4 bases from V and 7 from J; bases not matched to a gene: 10. CDR3 length equals 16 residues. Germline V gene data show CDR1 as KGHSH and CDR2 as LQKENI. CDR3 loop: CASSQYGQATNSPLHF. In DNA form, the CDR3 reads TGTGCCAGCTCACAGTACGGACAGGCAACCAATTCACCCCTCCACTTT.

V usage is TRBV7-9 and J usage is TRBJ1-1, with D perhaps matching TRBD1 (5 bases). The CDR3 is 12 residues long. CDR1 is SEHNR and CDR2 is FQNEAQ in the germline V gene (reference sequence). V was cut by 4 bases and J by 4 bases, with 7 bases left in between. Here the CDR3 DNA reads TGTGCCAGCAGCTCGGGGGTCACTGAAGCTTTCTTT. Its translation: CASSSGVTEAFF.